This TCR beta chain was observed in a study of cytomegalovirus exposure and HLA in healthy donors. Findings and caveats of the study: Near-uniform donor sequencing depth was presumed by presence/absence analyses.

With respect to this clone: Its antigen is unidentified.

The CDR3 length is 14 residues. Deletions cut 0 bases from V and 12 bases from J, with 17 bases between. Germline lookup yields CDR1 MRHNA and CDR2 SNTAGT. PCR was performed using 60 Vbeta and 13 Jbeta primers. Libraries were prepared by immunoSEQ multiplex PCR; TCRdb keeps only in-frame clonotypes and omits some of them. The profile shows more than 85,000 clones, around 86% of them singletons. The clonotype comes from a man aged 35 to 55 in good health and CMV-seronegative. The chain couples TRBV6-4 to TRBJ1-2; a weak D match, TRBD1 (5 bases). Source material: PBMCs. The chain's CDR3 is CASSDSSGNSIDTF. The CDR3 DNA reads TGTGCCAGCAGTGACTCGTCAGGGAATAGTATAGACACCTTC.